Listed below are T cell receptor beta chains from one sample, sequenced in a study of blood T cell repertoires in COVID-19. The data were produced by immunoSEQ multiplex PCR, yet TCRdb's version contains in-frame clones alone and is incomplete. This table holds approximately 110,000 clones, roughly two thirds found once. Material: peripheral blood. Receptors were obtained from a man older than 75 with acute or convalescent COVID-19. The CDR3 runs from the conserved cysteine through the conserved F or W. The D gene is left open where the match is weak. Not every row has a clone size; where given, it reads once, few, many or a size class.

clone_size	j_call	d_call	v_call	cdr3_nt	cdr3_aa
NA	TRBJ2-3	TRBD2	TRBV3-1/TRBV3-2	TGTGCCAGCAGCCTCCCGGGAGGAGATACGCAGTATTTT	CASSLPGGDTQYF
NA	TRBJ1-3	TRBD1	TRBV19	TGTGCCAGTGACACAGGGGTTGGAAACACCATATATTTT	CASDTGVGNTIYF
NA	TRBJ2-2	NA	TRBV7-6	TGTGCCAGCGGACACGACACCGGGGAGCTGTTTTTT	CASGHDTGELFF
once	TRBJ2-1	NA	TRBV3-1/TRBV3-2	TGTGCCAGCAGCCAAGATGCCGGGGGATTCAATGAGCAGTTCTTC	CASSQDAGGFNEQFF
few	TRBJ1-6	NA	TRBV19	TGTGCCAGCCACCTACGGAGCTCCTATAATTCACCCCTCCACTTT	CASHLRSSYNSPLHF
NA	TRBJ2-1	NA	TRBV28	TGTGCCAGCAGTTCGGGGGGCTTAGCGGCACACTACAATGAGCAGTTCTTC	CASSSGGLAAHYNEQFF
NA	TRBJ1-2	TRBD1	TRBV27	TGTGCCAGCAGTCGGGACAGGAGGGGATTGATAGGCTACACCTTC	CASSRDRRGLIGYTF
NA	TRBJ2-7	NA	TRBV7-8	TGTGCCAGCAGCTTACCAGAGGGCAAGAGCTCCTACGAGCAGTACTTC	CASSLPEGKSSYEQYF
few	TRBJ2-3	TRBD2	TRBV7-9	TGTGCCAGCAGCAACAGACCTAGCGGGAGGACAGATACGCAGTATTTT	CASSNRPSGRTDTQYF
few	TRBJ2-1	NA	TRBV7-9	TGTGCCAGCAGCTCCCCGACAGGACTCGACAATGAGCAGTTCTTC	CASSSPTGLDNEQFF
NA	TRBJ1-1	NA	TRBV28	TGTGCCAGCCTGCAGGGGAACACTGAAGCTTTCTTT	CASLQGNTEAFF